Below are 17 T cell receptor beta chains sequenced from a single sample in a study of blood T cell repertoires in COVID-19. Profiling relied on immunoSEQ multiplex PCR, and the TCRdb table lists in-frame clones only, not all of them. The sample has about 260,000 clones, over 80% seen once; the top ten hold over 3.5%. Sequencing was done on a sample of PBMCs or T cells enriched from blood (not recorded which). The receptors shown here come from a woman aged 25 to 39 with acute COVID-19.

This clone was seen just once. This chain links TRBV12-3 or TRBV12-4 with TRBJ1-1; tentatively, D is TRBD1 (5 bases). The V end was cut by 5 bases, the J end by 7 bases, with 11 bases between. The CDR3 loop spans 12 amino acids. CDR3 residues: CASSLPGGEAFF. As DNA, the CDR3 is TGTGCCAGCAGTCTTCCGGGGGGTGAAGCTTTCTTT.

CDR3 loop: CASVSGQGFTGELFF. CDR3 bases: TGTGCCAGTGTATCGGGACAAGGGTTCACCGGGGAGCTGTTTTTT. The chain combines TRBV19 with TRBJ2-2, with D possibly matching TRBD1 (6 bases). Germline CDR1 is LNHDA and CDR2 is SQIVND (reference sequence). CDR3 length equals 15 residues. V shed 8 bases and J shed 4 bases, with 17 bases lying between them.

The V and J genes are TRBV10-3 and TRBJ2-1, with TRBD2 matching over 8 bases. The CDR3 consists of 14 residues. V lost 11 bases, J lost 9 bases, and 15 bases stayed unmatched. Germline loops: CDR1 ENHRY, CDR2 SYGVKD. This CDR3 is CAVQSGSNGGEQFF. The CDR3 bases are TGTGCCGTGCAGAGCGGGAGCAATGGAGGTGAGCAGTTCTTC.

A single count supports this clone. CDR3 sequence: CASGLQLGHYGYTF. CDR3 nucleotides: TGTGCCAGCGGCCTGCAGCTGGGCCACTATGGCTACACCTTC. The rearrangement links TRBV28 to TRBJ1-2; the D is unclear. Looked up from germline, CDR1 is MDHEN and CDR2 is SYDVKM. There are 14 residues in the CDR3. Trimming shortened V by 8 bases and J by 3 bases, and 16 bases separated the two germline ends.

This sequence joins TRBV29-1 and TRBJ2-7; no clear D gene. Germline V gives CDR1 SQVTM, CDR2 ANQGSEA. The CDR3 is made up of 13 amino acids. Trimming took off 1 base at V and 3 bases at J, with 10 bases between the two ends. CDR3 sequence reads: CSVEGPLGYEQYF. CDR3 coding DNA: TGCAGCGTTGAAGGCCCGCTCGGCTACGAGCAGTACTTC.

J is TRBJ2-3 and V is TRBV5-1, with TRBD1 matching 7 bases. V gave up 1 base and J gave up 2 bases; unmatched junction bases: 4. Germline CDR1 reads SGHRS; CDR2 reads YFSETQ. The CDR3 covers 15 residues. This chain's CDR3 is CASSLTGALTDTQYF. In nucleotides, the CDR3 is TGCGCCAGCAGCTTGACAGGGGCCCTCACAGATACGCAGTATTTT. The variable domain in full, completed from reference TRBV5-1 and TRBJ2-3, reads KAGVTQTPRYLIKTRGQQVTLSCSPISGHRSVSWYQQTPGQGLQFLFEYFSETQRNKGNFPGRFSGRQFSNSRSEMNVSTLELGDSALYLCASSLTGALTDTQYFGPGTRLTVL.

This chain links TRBV19 with TRBJ2-1; 15 bases are a match to TRBD2. The junction had 5 bases not matched to a gene; V was cut back by 4 bases and J by 4 bases. The CDR3 is 17 residues long. Germline loops: CDR1 LNHDA, CDR2 SQIVND (reference sequence). The CDR3 protein is CASSNPGLAGGYNEQFF. CDR3 DNA sequence: TGTGCCAGTAGTAACCCGGGACTAGCGGGAGGTTACAATGAGCAGTTCTTC. Full variable domain (outside the CDR3, taken from reference TRBV19 and TRBJ2-1): DGGITQSPKYLFRKEGQNVTLSCEQNLNHDAMYWYRQDPGQGLRLIYYSQIVNDFQKGDIAEGYSVSREKKESFPLTVTSAQKNPTAFYLCASSNPGLAGGYNEQFFGPGTRLTVL.

The chain has TRBV7-6 and TRBJ2-3; 8 nucleotides line up with TRBD2. Germline CDR1 SGHVS, CDR2 FNYEAQ. CDR3 length: 16 residues. After removal of 1 base from V and 2 bases from J, the junction contained 5 bases not matched to a gene. The chain's CDR3 is CASSLELAETTDTQYF. DNA for the CDR3: TGTGCCAGCAGCTTAGAACTAGCGGAAACCACAGATACGCAGTATTTT.

CDR3 loop: CATQGTRTRETQYF. Here the CDR3 DNA reads TGTGCCACCCAGGGGACCCGGACCAGGGAGACCCAGTACTTC. This chain links TRBV6-5 with TRBJ2-5; D is perhaps TRBD1 (6 bases). This CDR3 comprises 14 residues. From germline, CDR1 is MNHEY and CDR2 SVGAGI. Trimming took 10 bases from V and 5 from J, leaving 20 bases between them.

The CDR3, as DNA: TGTGCCAGCAGTTACACCCCCTTTTTGACAGAATACAATGAGCAGTTCTTC. Amino acids: CASSYTPFLTEYNEQFF. This rearrangement joins TRBV6-2 or TRBV6-3 to TRBJ2-1, with a weak D call TRBD1 (5 bases). There are 17 residues in the CDR3. Germline CDR1 is MNHEY and CDR2 is SVGEGT. V was cut by 2 bases and J by 4 bases, with 18 bases left in between.

This clone was observed a few times. The chain carries TRBV6-1 and TRBJ2-7; no reliable D call. The germline CDR1 and CDR2 sequences are MNHNS and SASEGT. V was clipped by 1 base and J by 2 bases, with 12 bases between them. The CDR3 totals 15 residues. CDR3 region: CASSEDYSTAYEQYF. Here the CDR3 DNA reads TGTGCCAGCAGTGAAGATTACAGTACGGCCTACGAGCAGTACTTC.

The table lists this clone with a count of one. The chain carries TRBV2 and TRBJ1-6, with 8 bases fitting TRBD1. Germline lookup yields CDR1 SNHLY and CDR2 FYNNEI. The CDR3 sequence is 15 residues long. V gave up 7 bases and J gave up 6 bases; unmatched junction bases: 8. Here the CDR3 DNA reads TGTGCCAGCACCTCGGACAGGGCTTCTAATTCACCCCTCCACTTT. As protein: CASTSDRASNSPLHF.

The chain links TRBV7-6 to TRBJ2-3; 11 bases are a match to TRBD2. Germline CDR1 reads SGHVS; CDR2 reads FNYEAQ. V was clipped by 2 bases and J by 0 bases; unmatched bases: 16. The CDR3 is 21 amino acids. The CDR3 bases are TGTGCCAGCAGCTTATTAAACCCCGCGGGACTAGCGGAGACTAGCACAGATACGCAGTATTTT. Encoded protein: CASSLLNPAGLAETSTDTQYF.

For the CDR3, the DNA is TGCGCCAGCAACCCGGGGCCCGGGACTAGCGAGACCTCCTACAATGAGCAGTTCTTC. Translation: CASNPGPGTSETSYNEQFF. The V and J genes are TRBV5-1 and TRBJ2-1; 10 bases are shared with TRBD2. V was pared by 6 bases and J by 0 bases, with 15 bases of the junction left unmatched. Germline lookup yields CDR1 SGHRS and CDR2 YFSETQ. The CDR3 is 19 residues long.

The V gene is TRBV27, the J gene TRBJ2-2; D not certain. V was cut by 0 bases and J by 0 bases, with 11 bases left in between. From germline, CDR1 is MNHEY and CDR2 SMNVEV (reference sequence). The CDR3 is made up of 17 amino acids. The CDR3 bases are TGTGCCAGCAGTTTATCGATAGACACTGCGAACACCGGGGAGCTGTTTTTT. Protein: CASSLSIDTANTGELFF.

V usage is TRBV25-1 and J usage is TRBJ1-6, with D perhaps TRBD1 (5 bases). Germline V gene sequence: CDR1 MGHDK, CDR2 SYGVNS. V gave up 7 bases and J gave up 10 bases, with 17 bases separating them. This CDR3 is 14 amino acids long. The CDR3 DNA reads as TGTGCCAGCACTAGAGGCCAGGGTTGGTCACCCCTCCACTTT. It encodes CASTRGQGWSPLHF. Supplemented by reference TRBV25-1 and TRBJ1-6, the full variable domain reads EADIYQTPRYLVIGTGKKITLECSQTMGHDKMYWYQQDPGMELHLIHYSYGVNSTEKGDLSSESTVSRIRTEHFPLTLESARPSHTSQYLCASTRGQGWSPLHFGNGTRLTVT.

This sequence joins TRBV6-1 and TRBJ1-3, with 10 bases that match TRBD1. The J segment lost 7 bases and the V segment lost 2 bases, leaving 5 bases of the junction unmatched. Per the germline V gene, CDR1 is MNHNS and CDR2 is SASEGT. There are 15 residues in the CDR3. CDR3 sequence (DNA): TGTGCCAGCAGTGAAATGGGACAGGGGATGAACACCATATATTTT. Protein product: CASSEMGQGMNTIYF.